Following are 10 T cell receptor beta chains from one sample sequenced in a study of response to subunit inactivated influenza vaccine. TCRdb ran MiXCR on the RT-PCR reads and lists one entry per CDR3 protein. The repertoire has about 650,000 distinct CDR3 sequences, approximately 14% of them found once; the top ten carry 7.6%. The input for sequencing was PBMCs from blood, taken 14 to 15 days before vaccination. The source is a man in his fifties who received an inactivated influenza vaccine.

This clonotype was detected only a few times. The rearrangement joins TRBV27 to TRBJ2-1; TRBD1 agrees at 8 bases. The germline gives CDR1 MNHEY, CDR2 SMNVEV (reference sequence). The CDR3 is 15 amino acids. With 7 bases clipped from V and 8 bases from J, the junction kept 13 bases outside the gene matches. CDR3 nucleotides: TGTGCCAGCACCATCCTGGGACAGGAAGGTCATGAGCAGTTCTTC. Translating it yields CASTILGQEGHEQFF.

As regards this clonotype: The junction differs from germline at one of its ends, possibly a read error. This chain uses TRBV6-6 with TRBJ2-3; possible D gene TRBD1, 6 bases. CDR1 and CDR2 (germline): MNHNY, SVGAGI (reference sequence). The CDR3 length is 12 residues. Written as DNA, the CDR3 is TGTGCCAGCAGACTGGACAGAGATTCGCAGTATTTT. Residues: CASRLDRDSQYF.

In DNA, the CDR3 is TGCAGCGTTAGGCCGGGGCACTATGGCTACACCTTC. Protein sequence: CSVRPGHYGYTF. The chain is built from TRBV29-1 and TRBJ1-2, with D possibly matching TRBD1 (5 bases). Germline lookup yields CDR1 SQVTM and CDR2 ANQGSEA. The CDR3 has 12 amino acids. V gave up 5 bases and J gave up 3 bases, with 10 bases separating them.

The sample holds a few counts of this clonotype. The chain has TRBV6-4 and TRBJ2-3, with D unclear. This CDR3 has 17 residues. The V gene's germline CDR1 is MRHNA and CDR2 SNTAGT. V lost 2 bases to trimming and J lost 0 bases, with 15 bases between them. This CDR3 is CASSDPSPWVSTDTQYF. CDR3 bases: TGTGCCAGCAGTGACCCCTCTCCCTGGGTTAGCACAGATACGCAGTATTTT.

This clonotype has just a few counts. The chain has TRBV29-1 and TRBJ1-1, with D perhaps matching TRBD1 (6 bases). This CDR3 has 13 amino acids. V was clipped by 6 bases and J by 5 bases, with 16 bases between them. CDR1 SQVTM and CDR2 ANQGSEA come from the germline V gene. CDR3 loop: CSVNRDTRTEAFF. The DNA for the CDR3 is TGCAGCGTGAACCGGGACACGAGGACTGAAGCTTTCTTT.

As for this clonotype: Mismatch with germline at one junction end may stem from a read error. J is TRBJ2-7 and V is TRBV7-9; tentative D call: TRBD2 (6 bases). Germline assignment: CDR1 SEHNR and CDR2 FQNEAQ (reference sequence). The CDR3 covers 12 residues. CDR3 nucleotide sequence: TGTGCCAGCAGCTCGGGAAGGGACTCACCCTGCTTC. Protein: CASSSGRDSPCF.

The V and J genes are TRBV5-1 and TRBJ2-4; TRBD2 aligns across 8 bases. The CDR3 sequence is 15 residues long. The V and J ends lost 5 bases and 0 bases, in that order; junction bases with no gene match: 4. Germline CDR1 and CDR2: SGHRS and YFSETQ. CDR3 protein: CASSSGGPAKNIQYF. The CDR3 bases are TGCGCCAGCAGTTCGGGAGGGCCAGCCAAAAACATTCAGTACTTC.

This clonotype has only a few counts. V gene TRBV30 combines with J gene TRBJ2-5; 9 bases map to TRBD2. Trimming at V came to 4 bases and at J to 2 bases, leaving 5 bases not matched to a gene. Looked up from germline, CDR1 is GTSNPN and CDR2 is SVGIG (reference sequence). CDR3 length: 14 amino acids. The CDR3 region is CAWMAAGGQETQYF. CDR3 DNA sequence: TGTGCCTGGATGGCGGCGGGGGGGCAAGAGACCCAGTACTTC.

The rearrangement uses TRBV4-3 and TRBJ2-1, with a weak D call TRBD1 (6 bases). The CDR3 runs 16 residues. V lost 0 bases to trimming and J lost 9 bases, with 18 bases between them. Germline values: CDR1 LGHNA, CDR2 YSLEER. The DNA of the CDR3 is TGCGCCAGCAGCCAAGATCCCACAGGGCCACACGGTGAGCAGTTCTTC. Protein product: CASSQDPTGPHGEQFF.

V gene TRBV4-2 combines with J gene TRBJ2-1, with 13 bases fitting TRBD2. After removal of 1 base from V and 0 bases from J, the junction contained 0 bases not matched to a gene. This CDR3 comprises 17 residues. Germline-derived CDR1 and CDR2 are LGHNA and YNFKEQ. The CDR3 sequence is CASSQGTSGSSYNEQFF. For the CDR3, the DNA is TGTGCCAGCAGCCAAGGGACTAGCGGGAGCTCCTACAATGAGCAGTTCTTC.